This entry is about one T cell receptor (beta chain). The record originates from a study of T-cell memory formation after mild COVID-19. The V gene's germline CDR1 is SGHRS and CDR2 YFSETQ. Trimming at V came to 2 bases and at J to 4 bases, leaving 7 bases not matched to a gene. This CDR3 has 15 amino acids. TCRdb ran MiXCR on the 5' RACE reads and lists one entry per CDR3 protein. The sample carries approximately 290,000 distinct CDR3 sequences, less than 20% recorded once. The receptor was derived from a young man who had mild COVID-19 (a few samples of this study predate the infection). Cell type and time point are not known. The chain carries TRBV5-1 and TRBJ1-1; 8 bases map to TRBD1. The sample comprised PBMCs or a T cell subset sorted from them (not recorded which). The CDR3 region has the DNA TGCGCCAGCAGCTTACAGGGGGAAAGGAGCACTGAAGCTTTCTTT. Protein: CASSLQGERSTEAFF.